This T cell receptor beta chain came from a study of shared clonotypes between healthy human individuals. Only in-frame clones appear in the TCRdb table, and some are missing; sequencing was by immunoSEQ multiplex PCR. Among 2.3 million or so clones, over 90% were seen once, and the ten largest hold about 0.39%. The CDR3 contains 12 residues. Germline V gene data show CDR1 as MNHNS and CDR2 as SASEGT. V gave up 7 bases and J gave up 7 bases, with 13 bases separating them. This receptor was obtained from a man between 18 and 35 years old in good health. Some clones in this sample may be carry-over from other donors' samples. The sequenced sample was naive CD4+ T cells from PBMCs. This sample's subset: CD45RA+ positively selected. V gene TRBV6-1 combines with J gene TRBJ1-2; D gene uncertain. The CDR3 region is CASNEVGPGYTF. CDR3 nucleotides: TGTGCCAGCAATGAGGTCGGGCCTGGCTACACCTTC.